This T cell receptor (beta chain) came from a study of T cell responses to AZD1222 COVID-19 vaccine. Study overall: Recipients boosted at about 4 weeks or about 12 weeks are pooled.

On this clone: Its matching antigen is unknown.

Germline assignment: CDR1 MNHEY and CDR2 SVGAGI. This CDR3 contains 14 residues. Deletions cut 0 bases from V and 4 bases from J, with 9 bases between. Clones were read by immunoSEQ multiplex PCR, and TCRdb kept only the in-frame ones, dropping some. Of more than 75,000 clones in the sample, 90% to 95% were seen once. Study results and limitations: It was only after the peak T cell response that any repertoires were sampled. Donors were mostly white British, more females; clonal diversity possibly underestimated. Two AZD1222 doses significantly raised spike-specific TCR breadth and depth over controls.

The TCR was taken from an adult in good health. The specimen was peripheral blood, collected on day 0 of AZD1222 vaccination. The V gene is TRBV6-5, the J gene TRBJ1-2, with D unresolved. The CDR3 here is CASSYSIQSYGYTF. The CDR3 bases are TGTGCCAGCAGTTACTCGATCCAGTCCTATGGCTACACCTTC.